This entry lists 26 T cell receptor beta chains sequenced from one sample in a study of shared clonotypes between healthy human individuals. Some clones are missing from TCRdb's copy, which holds only in-frame ones; the method was immunoSEQ multiplex PCR. Here the sample spans more than 2 million clones, roughly 95% being singletons. Naivety among CD8 cells was defined by CD45RO negativity and positive CCR7 selection, thereby excluding terminally differentiated effector memory CD45RA+ cells. The material sequenced was naive CD8+ T cells from PBMCs. The receptor source for this set is a man younger than 35 in good health. Some clones in this sample may be carry-over from other donors' samples.

The chain carries TRBV19 and TRBJ2-7, with D uncertain. Germline V gives CDR1 LNHDA, CDR2 SQIVND (reference sequence). V was shortened by 1 base and J by 7 bases, with 14 bases between the two germline ends. The CDR3 is 14 amino acids. The CDR3 region has the DNA TGTGCCAGTAGTATAGGTTTGGAGCAGGAGGAGCAGTACTTC. As protein: CASSIGLEQEEQYF.

The rearrangement joins TRBV5-8 to TRBJ2-4; D is undetermined. CDR1 and CDR2 (germline): SGHTS, YDEGEE. V shed 3 bases and J shed 5 bases, with 12 bases lying between them. This CDR3 has 14 residues. CDR3 region: CASSSRQSENIQYF. The DNA for the CDR3 is TGTGCCAGCAGCTCCCGACAATCCGAAAACATTCAGTACTTC. The full variable domain, in which reference TRBV5-8 and TRBJ2-4 provide the parts outside the CDR3, is EAGVTQSPTHLIKTRGQQATLRCSPISGHTSVYWYQQALGLGLQFLLWYDEGEERNRGNFPPRFSGRQFPNYSSELNVNALELEDSALYLCASSSRQSENIQYFGAGTRLSVL.

The DNA of the CDR3 is TGTGCCAGCAGCCCCCGTGAAGGGCTTGGAAACACCATATATTTT. It specifies CASSPREGLGNTIYF. V and J are TRBV13 and TRBJ1-3; D gene ambiguous. The CDR3 has 15 residues. The V end was cut by 5 bases, the J end by 3 bases, with 14 bases between. Germline assignment: CDR1 PRHDT and CDR2 FYEKMQ (reference sequence).

This sequence joins TRBV30 and TRBJ2-3; 7 positions agree with TRBD2. The CDR3 sequence is 13 residues long. Germline V lookup: CDR1 GTSNPN, CDR2 SVGIG (reference sequence). Trimming cost V 3 bases and J 2 bases; bases outside gene matches: 2. DNA for the CDR3: TGTGCCTGGAGCCGGGACTACACAGATACGCAGTATTTT. Residues: CAWSRDYTDTQYF.

This clone was seen a handful of times. This rearrangement joins TRBV19 to TRBJ2-2; D uncertain. The CDR3 consists of 15 residues. From germline, CDR1 is LNHDA and CDR2 SQIVND (reference sequence). Trimming left V 2 bases short and J 6 bases short, with 13 bases between. This CDR3 is CASSISYGSPGELFF. The DNA for the CDR3 is TGTGCCAGTAGTATAAGCTACGGTTCCCCCGGGGAGCTGTTTTTT.

V usage is TRBV5-5 and J usage is TRBJ2-7; D tentatively fits TRBD1 or TRBD2 (6 bases each). The CDR3 is 15 amino acids. Per germline, CDR1 SGHKS and CDR2 YYEKEE (reference sequence). Trimming took 4 bases from V and 0 from J, leaving 14 bases between them. The CDR3 sequence is CASSQPGANSYEQYF. CDR3 nucleotide sequence: TGTGCCAGCAGCCAGCCGGGGGCGAACTCCTACGAGCAGTACTTC.

The chain recombines TRBV28 with TRBJ1-2, with D possibly being TRBD1 (6 bases). The CDR3 is made up of 13 amino acids. Germline values: CDR1 MDHEN, CDR2 SYDVKM. Trimming left V 10 bases short and J 2 bases short, with 14 bases between. The CDR3: CATNRDPNYGYTF. The CDR3 DNA reads TGTGCCACAAACAGGGATCCGAACTATGGCTACACCTTC.

For this clone: The same CDR3 is also encoded by other DNA sequences in this sample. This chain links TRBV7-9 with TRBJ2-3; D uncertain. The germline V gene encodes CDR1 SEHNR and CDR2 FQNEAQ (reference sequence). This CDR3 has 10 amino acids. The V gene lost 1 base and the J gene lost 7 bases, with 0 bases spanning the gap. For the CDR3, the DNA is TGTGCCAGCAGCTTAGATACGCAGTATTTT. It codes for CASSLDTQYF. Full variable domain (outside the CDR3, taken from reference TRBV7-9 and TRBJ2-3): DTGVSQNPRHKITKRGQNVTFRCDPISEHNRLYWYRQTLGQGPEFLTYFQNEAQLEKSRLLSDRFSAERPKGSFSTLEIQRTEQGDSAMYLCASSLDTQYFGPGTRLTVL.

This clone turned up a few times. The DNA of the CDR3 is TGCAGCGTTGAGACAGGGGGCGGCTATGGCTACACCTTC. Its translation: CSVETGGGYGYTF. V gene TRBV29-1 combines with J gene TRBJ1-2; 10 bases are shared with TRBD1. The trim removed 3 bases at V and 4 bases at J, leaving 2 bases unmatched. The CDR3 sequence is 13 residues long. Germline assignment: CDR1 SQVTM and CDR2 ANQGSEA.

The chain uses TRBV7-3 and TRBJ2-7; 15 nucleotides align to TRBD2. CDR3 length equals 20 residues. Trimming at V came to 1 base and at J to 1 base, leaving 11 bases not matched to a gene. Germline CDR1 is SGHTA and CDR2 is FQGTGA. CDR3 amino acids: CASSLNRGTSGRPSSYEQYF. CDR3 coding DNA: TGTGCCAGCAGCTTAAATCGGGGGACTAGCGGGAGGCCCTCGTCCTACGAGCAGTACTTC.

The table lists this clone with a count of one. This chain links TRBV11-1 with TRBJ2-7; D is unclear. V lost 1 base and J 2 bases, leaving 6 bases between the germline ends. CDR1 SGHAT and CDR2 FQDESV come from the germline V gene (reference sequence). This CDR3 is built from 13 residues. The CDR3 loop is CASSLGAPYEQYF. In nucleotides, the CDR3 is TGTGCCAGCAGCTTAGGGGCTCCCTACGAGCAGTACTTC.

The V call is TRBV30, the J call TRBJ2-1; tentative D call: TRBD2 (5 bases). Germline-derived CDR1 and CDR2 are GTSNPN and SVGIG (reference sequence). Trimming shortened V by 6 bases and J by 5 bases, and 17 bases separated the two germline ends. The CDR3 has 14 residues. The CDR3: CACLTSSPDNEQFF. The CDR3 DNA is TGTGCCTGCCTTACGTCTAGCCCCGACAATGAGCAGTTCTTC. Full variable domain (missing parts from reference TRBV30 and TRBJ2-1): SQTIHQWPATLVQPVGSPLSLECTVEGTSNPNLYWYRQAAGRGLQLLFYSVGIGQISSEVPQNLSASRPQDRQFILSSKKLLLSDSGFYLCACLTSSPDNEQFFGPGTRLTVL.

The V call is TRBV7-9, the J call TRBJ2-1, with D unclear. The CDR3 length is 14 residues. The V end lost 3 bases, the J end lost 2 bases, and 8 bases lay between the germline ends. Germline V gene data show CDR1 as SEHNR and CDR2 as FQNEAQ (reference sequence). The CDR3 spells CASSFTRPYNEQFF. CDR3 DNA sequence: TGTGCCAGCAGCTTTACCAGGCCCTACAATGAGCAGTTCTTC. Supplemented by reference TRBV7-9 and TRBJ2-1, the full variable domain reads DTGVSQNPRHKITKRGQNVTFRCDPISEHNRLYWYRQTLGQGPEFLTYFQNEAQLEKSRLLSDRFSAERPKGSFSTLEIQRTEQGDSAMYLCASSFTRPYNEQFFGPGTRLTVL.

The chain recombines TRBV7-9 with TRBJ2-2; 8 positions agree with TRBD1. J gave up 4 bases and V 1 base, and 8 bases lay outside the gene matches. The CDR3 is made up of 17 amino acids. Germline-derived CDR1 and CDR2 are SEHNR and FQNEAQ (reference sequence). CDR3 coding DNA: TGTGCCAGCAGCTTAGGGGTCGGACAGGGATTCACCGGGGAGCTGTTTTTT. Its protein product is CASSLGVGQGFTGELFF. The whole variable domain, filled in from reference TRBV7-9 and TRBJ2-2, reads DTGVSQNPRHKITKRGQNVTFRCDPISEHNRLYWYRQTLGQGPEFLTYFQNEAQLEKSRLLSDRFSAERPKGSFSTLEIQRTEQGDSAMYLCASSLGVGQGFTGELFFGEGSRLTVL.

This clone was recorded once. The rearrangement joins TRBV19 to TRBJ2-7; 9 bases map to TRBD1. This CDR3 spans 16 amino acids. Germline-derived CDR1 and CDR2 are LNHDA and SQIVND (reference sequence). The trim removed 7 bases at V and 4 bases at J, leaving 14 bases unmatched. The CDR3 sequence is CASTGQGMGDLYEQYF. CDR3 coding DNA: TGTGCCAGTACCGGACAGGGGATGGGAGACCTGTACGAGCAGTACTTC.

J is TRBJ2-1 and V is TRBV7-9; D call uncertain. Germline CDR1 is SEHNR and CDR2 is FQNEAQ (reference sequence). This CDR3 comprises 15 residues. V gave up 3 bases and J gave up 4 bases, with 13 bases separating them. The CDR3 sequence is CASSLVPAPYNEQFF. As DNA, the CDR3 is TGTGCCAGCAGCTTGGTACCGGCCCCGTACAATGAGCAGTTCTTC.

The rearrangement uses TRBV7-9 and TRBJ1-1; maybe TRBD1 (5 bases). The CDR3 length is 11 residues. Between the trimmed V and J ends, which lost 7 bases and 8 bases, there was a span of 11 bases. Germline CDR1 reads SEHNR; CDR2 reads FQNEAQ (reference sequence). For the CDR3, the DNA is TGTGCCAGCATCGAACGGACAGAAGCTTTCTTT. Translating gives CASIERTEAFF.

This clone was seen just once. The rearrangement links TRBV4-1 to TRBJ1-2; D gene unclear. Germline V gives CDR1 MGHRA, CDR2 YSYEKL. The CDR3 covers 15 residues. Deletions cut 2 bases from V and 0 bases from J, with 10 bases between. Here the CDR3 reads CASSQTQPTNYGYTF. The CDR3 nucleotides read TGCGCCAGCAGCCAAACCCAGCCGACTAACTATGGCTACACCTTC.

V is TRBV7-8 and J is TRBJ1-3; D remains ambiguous. The CDR3 contains 15 residues. Germline CDR1 is SGHVS and CDR2 is FQNEAQ. Trimming cost V 5 bases and J 4 bases, with 15 bases left between them. The CDR3 loop is CASSPEPGSGNTIYF. The CDR3 DNA follows: TGTGCCAGCAGCCCCGAACCGGGATCCGGAAACACCATATATTTT. The full variable domain, rest sourced from reference TRBV7-8 and TRBJ1-3, is GAGVSQSPRYKVAKRGQDVALRCDPISGHVSLFWYQQALGQGPEFLTYFQNEAQLDKSGLPSDRFFAERPEGSVSTLKIQRTQQEDSAVYLCASSPEPGSGNTIYFGEGSWLTVV.

J is TRBJ1-2 and V is TRBV10-2; 8 bases are shared with TRBD1. V lost 4 bases to trimming and J lost 3 bases; unmatched junction nucleotides: 10. Germline assignment: CDR1 WSHSY and CDR2 SAAADI. This CDR3 contains 16 residues. As DNA, the CDR3 is TGCGCCAGCAGTGTGGCCAAGGGACAGGACGACTATGGCTACACCTTC. Protein product: CASSVAKGQDDYGYTF.

This clone was picked up one time. The chain is built from TRBV27 and TRBJ1-2; TRBD1 is a possible D gene (6 bases). Deletions cut 3 bases from V and 3 bases from J, with 14 bases between. The germline V gene encodes CDR1 MNHEY and CDR2 SMNVEV (reference sequence). This CDR3 is 15 amino acids long. The CDR3 loop is CASSFSGGADYGYTF. DNA of the CDR3: TGTGCCAGCAGTTTCTCCGGGGGGGCGGACTATGGCTACACCTTC.

This clone has just one count. The chain combines TRBV5-1 with TRBJ2-3; D may be TRBD1 (6 bases). Trimming cost V 0 bases and J 1 base, with 9 bases left between them. Germline V lookup: CDR1 SGHRS, CDR2 YFSETQ. CDR3 length: 15 amino acids. This CDR3 is CASSLDWTGTDTQYF. The DNA for the CDR3 is TGCGCCAGCAGCTTGGACTGGACAGGCACAGATACGCAGTATTTT.

This chain joins TRBV19 and TRBJ1-5; D is undetermined. The CDR3 contains 18 residues. V lost 3 bases and J 0 bases, leaving 18 bases between the germline ends. CDR1 is LNHDA and CDR2 is SQIVND in the germline V gene (reference sequence). In DNA form, the CDR3 reads TGTGCCAGTAGTATGGAGGACCGACTGATTAATAGCAATCAGCCCCAGCATTTT. Translation: CASSMEDRLINSNQPQHF.

This clone was observed a few times. The CDR3: CAWSVQGKGNTEAFF. The CDR3 nucleotides read TGTGCCTGGAGTGTACAGGGTAAAGGTAACACTGAAGCTTTCTTT. The chain carries TRBV30 and TRBJ1-1, with TRBD1 as a possible D gene (6 bases). Trimming left V 0 bases short and J 2 bases short, with 13 bases between. In germline, CDR1 is GTSNPN, CDR2 SVGIG (reference sequence). The CDR3 is 15 amino acids.

The chain joins TRBV6-6 to TRBJ1-1; no reliable D call. Trimming took off 5 bases at V and 11 bases at J, with 18 bases between the two ends. Germline V gene data show CDR1 as MNHNY and CDR2 as SVGAGI (reference sequence). The CDR3 is 13 amino acids. The DNA for the CDR3 is TGTGCCAGCAGTCCCGGCCCCGATCTTGGGGCTTTCTTT. Amino acid sequence: CASSPGPDLGAFF.

Of note for this clone: At the DNA level, this CDR3 is encoded by other sequences in the same sample as well. The chain uses TRBV27 and TRBJ1-1; D gene ambiguous. Per the germline V gene, CDR1 is MNHEY and CDR2 is SMNVEV (reference sequence). This CDR3 has 13 residues. The V end lost 5 bases, the J end lost 4 bases, and 11 bases lay between the germline ends. The CDR3 nucleotides read TGTGCCAGCAGTCTCAGTCGTAGCACTGAAGCTTTCTTT. This codes for CASSLSRSTEAFF.